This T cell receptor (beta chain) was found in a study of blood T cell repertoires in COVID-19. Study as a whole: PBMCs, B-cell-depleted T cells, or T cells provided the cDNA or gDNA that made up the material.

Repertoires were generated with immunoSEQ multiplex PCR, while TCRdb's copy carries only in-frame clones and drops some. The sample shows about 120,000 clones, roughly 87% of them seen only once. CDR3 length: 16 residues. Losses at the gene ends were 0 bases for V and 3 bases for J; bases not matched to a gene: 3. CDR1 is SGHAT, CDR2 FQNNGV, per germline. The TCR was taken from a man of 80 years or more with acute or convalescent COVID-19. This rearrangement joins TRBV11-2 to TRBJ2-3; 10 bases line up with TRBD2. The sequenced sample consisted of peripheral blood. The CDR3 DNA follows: TGTGCCAGCAGCTTAGACATAGCGGGGGGTACAGATACGCAGTATTTT. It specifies CASSLDIAGGTDTQYF.